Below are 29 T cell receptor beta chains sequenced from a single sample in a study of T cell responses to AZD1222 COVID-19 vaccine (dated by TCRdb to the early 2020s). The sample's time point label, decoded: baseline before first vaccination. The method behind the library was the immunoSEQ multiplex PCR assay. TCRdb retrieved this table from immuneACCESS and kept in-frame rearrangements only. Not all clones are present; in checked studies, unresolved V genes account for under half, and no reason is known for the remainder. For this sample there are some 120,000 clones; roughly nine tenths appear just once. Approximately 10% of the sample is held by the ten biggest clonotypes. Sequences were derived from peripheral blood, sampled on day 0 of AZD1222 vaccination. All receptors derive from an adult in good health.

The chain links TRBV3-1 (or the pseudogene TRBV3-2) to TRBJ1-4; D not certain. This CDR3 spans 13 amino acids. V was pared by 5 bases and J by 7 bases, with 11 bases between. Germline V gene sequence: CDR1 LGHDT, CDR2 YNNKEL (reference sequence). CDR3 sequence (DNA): TGTGCCAGCAGCTCCGTCAGCCTTGAAAAACTGTTTTTT. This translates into CASSSVSLEKLFF.

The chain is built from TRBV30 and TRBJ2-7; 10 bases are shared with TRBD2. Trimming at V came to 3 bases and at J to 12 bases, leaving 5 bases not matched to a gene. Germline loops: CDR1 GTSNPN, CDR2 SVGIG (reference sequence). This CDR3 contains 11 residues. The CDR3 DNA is TGTGCCTGGAGGAGGAGCGGGGGGGTGTACTTC. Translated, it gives CAWRRSGGVYF.

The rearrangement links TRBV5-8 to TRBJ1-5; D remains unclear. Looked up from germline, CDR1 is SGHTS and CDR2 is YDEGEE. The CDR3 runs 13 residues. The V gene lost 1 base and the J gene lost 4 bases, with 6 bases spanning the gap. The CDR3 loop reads CASSLPGNQPQHF. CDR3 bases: TGTGCCAGCAGCTTGCCCGGAAATCAGCCCCAGCATTTT. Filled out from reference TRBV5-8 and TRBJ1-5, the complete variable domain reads EAGVTQSPTHLIKTRGQQATLRCSPISGHTSVYWYQQALGLGLQFLLWYDEGEERNRGNFPPRFSGRQFPNYSSELNVNALELEDSALYLCASSLPGNQPQHFGDGTRLSIL.

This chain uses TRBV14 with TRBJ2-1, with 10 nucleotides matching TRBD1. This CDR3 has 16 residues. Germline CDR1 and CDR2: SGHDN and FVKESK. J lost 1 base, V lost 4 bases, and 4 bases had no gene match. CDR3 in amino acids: CASSLPGQGSYNEQFF. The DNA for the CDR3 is TGTGCCAGCAGCCTACCGGGACAGGGGTCCTACAATGAGCAGTTCTTC.

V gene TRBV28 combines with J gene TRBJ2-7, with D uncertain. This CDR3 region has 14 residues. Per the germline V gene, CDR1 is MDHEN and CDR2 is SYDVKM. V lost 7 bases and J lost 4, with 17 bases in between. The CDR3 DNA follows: TGTGCCAGCAAGTTTTCCCACTCGGAGTACGAGCAGTACTTC. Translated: CASKFSHSEYEQYF.

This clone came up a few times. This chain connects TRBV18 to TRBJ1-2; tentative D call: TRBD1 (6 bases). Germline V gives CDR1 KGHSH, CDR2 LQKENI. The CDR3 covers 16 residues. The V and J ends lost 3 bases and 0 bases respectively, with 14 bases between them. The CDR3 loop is CASSPGQGRANYGYTF. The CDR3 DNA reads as TGTGCCAGCTCACCGGGACAAGGCAGGGCTAACTATGGCTACACCTTC.

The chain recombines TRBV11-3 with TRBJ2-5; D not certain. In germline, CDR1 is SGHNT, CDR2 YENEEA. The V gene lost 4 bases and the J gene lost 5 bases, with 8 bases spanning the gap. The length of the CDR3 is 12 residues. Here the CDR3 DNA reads TGTGCCAGCAGCTATGGGCGGGAGACCCAGTACTTC. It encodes CASSYGRETQYF.

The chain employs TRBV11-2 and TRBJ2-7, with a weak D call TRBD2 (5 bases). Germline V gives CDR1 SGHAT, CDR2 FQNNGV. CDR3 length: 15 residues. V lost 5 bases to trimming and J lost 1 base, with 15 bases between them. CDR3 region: CASSRVGLPSYEQYF. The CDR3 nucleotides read TGTGCCAGCAGCCGGGTTGGACTGCCGTCCTACGAGCAGTACTTC. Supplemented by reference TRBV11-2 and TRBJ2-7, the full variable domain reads EAGVAQSPRYKIIEKRQSVAFWCNPISGHATLYWYQQILGQGPKLLIQFQNNGVVDDSQLPKDRFSAERLKGVDSTLKIQPAKLEDSAVYLCASSRVGLPSYEQYFGPGTRLTVT.

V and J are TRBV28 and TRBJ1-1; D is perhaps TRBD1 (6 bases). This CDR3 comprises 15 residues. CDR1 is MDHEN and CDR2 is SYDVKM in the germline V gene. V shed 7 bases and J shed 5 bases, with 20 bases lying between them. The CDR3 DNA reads TGTGCCAGCAACCTTCCTAGCGGGGGCGGAACTGAAGCTTTCTTT. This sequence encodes CASNLPSGGGTEAFF.

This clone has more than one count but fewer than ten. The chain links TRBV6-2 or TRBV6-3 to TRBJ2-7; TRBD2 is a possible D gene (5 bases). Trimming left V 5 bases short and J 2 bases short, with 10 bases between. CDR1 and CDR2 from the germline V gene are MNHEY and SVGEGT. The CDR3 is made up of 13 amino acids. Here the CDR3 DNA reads TGTGCCAGCAGTCGGGGATTAACCTACGAGCAGTACTTC. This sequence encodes CASSRGLTYEQYF.

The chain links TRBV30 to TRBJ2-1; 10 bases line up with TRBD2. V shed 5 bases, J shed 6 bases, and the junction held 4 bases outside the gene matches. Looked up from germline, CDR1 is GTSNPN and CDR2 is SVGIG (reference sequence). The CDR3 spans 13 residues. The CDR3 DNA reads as TGTGCCTGGCAGCGGGGGGGCTTCAATGAGCAGTTCTTC. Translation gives CAWQRGGFNEQFF.

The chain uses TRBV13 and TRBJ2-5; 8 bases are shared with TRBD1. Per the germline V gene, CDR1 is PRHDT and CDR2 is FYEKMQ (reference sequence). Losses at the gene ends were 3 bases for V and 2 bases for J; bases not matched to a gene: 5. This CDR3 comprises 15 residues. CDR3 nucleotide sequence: TGTGCCAGCAGCTTGGCGACAGGGGAACAAGAGACCCAGTACTTC. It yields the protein CASSLATGEQETQYF. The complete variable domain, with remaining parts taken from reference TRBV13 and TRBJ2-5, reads AAGVIQSPRHLIKEKRETATLKCYPIPRHDTVYWYQQGPGQDPQFLISFYEKMQSDKGSIPDRFSAQQFSDYHSELNMSSLELGDSALYFCASSLATGEQETQYFGPGTRLLVL.

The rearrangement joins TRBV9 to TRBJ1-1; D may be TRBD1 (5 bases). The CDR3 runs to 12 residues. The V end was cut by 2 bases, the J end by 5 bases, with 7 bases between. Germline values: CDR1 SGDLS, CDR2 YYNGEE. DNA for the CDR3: TGTGCCAGCAGCGTTGGGGGGACTGAAGCTTTCTTT. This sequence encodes CASSVGGTEAFF.

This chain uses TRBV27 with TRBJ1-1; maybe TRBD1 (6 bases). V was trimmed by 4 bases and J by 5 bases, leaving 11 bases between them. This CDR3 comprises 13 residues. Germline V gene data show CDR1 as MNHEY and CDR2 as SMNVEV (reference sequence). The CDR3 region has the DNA TGTGCCAGCAGTTACAGGGTTTTGACTGAAGCTTTCTTT. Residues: CASSYRVLTEAFF.

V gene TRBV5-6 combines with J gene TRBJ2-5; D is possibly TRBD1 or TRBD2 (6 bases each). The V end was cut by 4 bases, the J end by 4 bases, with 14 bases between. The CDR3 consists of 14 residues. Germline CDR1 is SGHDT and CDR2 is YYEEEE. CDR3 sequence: CASSVVPGAETQYF. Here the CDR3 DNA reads TGTGCCAGCAGCGTGGTCCCGGGGGCAGAGACCCAGTACTTC.

The CDR3 loop is CASSSNSGANVLTF. Written as DNA, the CDR3 is TGTGCCAGCAGTTCGAACTCTGGGGCCAACGTCCTGACTTTC. The chain links TRBV27 to TRBJ2-6; D unresolved. This CDR3 is built from 14 residues. The V gene's germline CDR1 is MNHEY and CDR2 SMNVEV (reference sequence). Deletions cut 4 bases from V and 0 bases from J, with 4 bases between.

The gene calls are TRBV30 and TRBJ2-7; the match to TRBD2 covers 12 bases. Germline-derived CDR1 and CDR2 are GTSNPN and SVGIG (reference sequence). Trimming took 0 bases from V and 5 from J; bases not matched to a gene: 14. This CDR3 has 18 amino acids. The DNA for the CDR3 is TGTGCCTGGAGTGTTATCAGGACTAGCGGGGCCCAGGGGCACGAGCAGTACTTC. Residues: CAWSVIRTSGAQGHEQYF.

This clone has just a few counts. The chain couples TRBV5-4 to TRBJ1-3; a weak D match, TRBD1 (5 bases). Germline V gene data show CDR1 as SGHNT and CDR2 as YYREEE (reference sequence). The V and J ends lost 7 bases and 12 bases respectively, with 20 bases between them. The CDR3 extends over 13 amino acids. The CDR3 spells CASHAREGPLIYF. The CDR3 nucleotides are TGTGCCAGCCACGCCCGTGAGGGACCACTCATATATTTT.

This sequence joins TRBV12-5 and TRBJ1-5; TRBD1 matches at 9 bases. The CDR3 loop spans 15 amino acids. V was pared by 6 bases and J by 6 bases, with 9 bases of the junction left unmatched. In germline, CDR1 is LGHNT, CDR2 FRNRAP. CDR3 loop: CASGEGQGWSQPQHF. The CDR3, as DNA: TGTGCTAGTGGAGAAGGACAGGGGTGGAGTCAGCCCCAGCATTTT.

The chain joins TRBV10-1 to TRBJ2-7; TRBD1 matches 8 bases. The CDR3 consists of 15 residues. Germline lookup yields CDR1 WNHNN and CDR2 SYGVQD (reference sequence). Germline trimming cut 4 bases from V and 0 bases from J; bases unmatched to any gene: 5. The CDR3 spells CASSVDRVVSYEQYF. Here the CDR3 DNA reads TGCGCCAGCAGTGTGGACAGGGTTGTCTCCTACGAGCAGTACTTC.

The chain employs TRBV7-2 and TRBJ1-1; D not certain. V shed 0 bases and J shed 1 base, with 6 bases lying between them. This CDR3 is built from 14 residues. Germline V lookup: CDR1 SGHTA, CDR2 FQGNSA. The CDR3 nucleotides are TGTGCCAGCAGCTTAGCATATTCGAACACTGAAGCTTTCTTT. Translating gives CASSLAYSNTEAFF.

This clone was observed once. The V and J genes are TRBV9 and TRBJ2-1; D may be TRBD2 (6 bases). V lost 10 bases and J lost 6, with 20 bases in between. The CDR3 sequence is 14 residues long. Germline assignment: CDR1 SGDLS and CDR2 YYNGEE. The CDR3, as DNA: TGTGCCCCCGCCCCGCGGGGTGGGCCCAATGAGCAGTTCTTC. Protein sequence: CAPAPRGGPNEQFF. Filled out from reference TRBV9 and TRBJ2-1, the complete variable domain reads DSGVTQTPKHLITATGQRVTLRCSPRSGDLSVYWYQQSLDQGLQFLIQYYNGEERAKGNILERFSAQQFPDLHSELNLSSLELGDSALYFCAPAPRGGPNEQFFGPGTRLTVL.

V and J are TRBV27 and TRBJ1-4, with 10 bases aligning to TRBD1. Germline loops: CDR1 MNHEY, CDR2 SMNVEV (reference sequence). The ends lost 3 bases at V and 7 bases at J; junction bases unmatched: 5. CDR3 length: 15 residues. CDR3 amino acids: CASSFTGQGFEKLFF. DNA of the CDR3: TGTGCCAGCAGTTTTACGGGACAGGGGTTTGAAAAACTGTTTTTT.

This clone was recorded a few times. The DNA of the CDR3 is TGTGCCTGGAGTGGAGGGACAGGGAGTTCACCCCTCCACTTT. It codes for CAWSGGTGSSPLHF. The chain couples TRBV30 to TRBJ1-6; 9 bases line up with TRBD1. The CDR3 is 14 amino acids. Germline CDR1 and CDR2: GTSNPN and SVGIG (reference sequence). Germline trimming cut 1 base from V and 9 bases from J; bases unmatched to any gene: 4.

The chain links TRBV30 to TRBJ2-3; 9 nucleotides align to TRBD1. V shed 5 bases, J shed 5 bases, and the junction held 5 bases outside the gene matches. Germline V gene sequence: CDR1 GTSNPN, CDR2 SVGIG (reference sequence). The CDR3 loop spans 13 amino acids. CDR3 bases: TGTGCCTGGTCCGGGACAGGGTTAGATACGCAGTATTTT. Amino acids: CAWSGTGLDTQYF.

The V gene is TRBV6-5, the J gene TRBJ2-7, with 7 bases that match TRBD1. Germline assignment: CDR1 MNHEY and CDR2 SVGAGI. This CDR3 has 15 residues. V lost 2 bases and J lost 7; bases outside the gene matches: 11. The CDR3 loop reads CASSYDYRGQGEQYF. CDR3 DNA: TGTGCCAGCAGTTACGATTACAGGGGACAAGGGGAGCAGTACTTC.

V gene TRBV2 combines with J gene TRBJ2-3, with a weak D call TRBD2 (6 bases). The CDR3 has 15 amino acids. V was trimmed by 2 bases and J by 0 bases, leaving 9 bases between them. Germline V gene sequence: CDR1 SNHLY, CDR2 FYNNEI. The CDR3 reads CASSELAISTDTQYF. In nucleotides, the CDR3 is TGTGCCAGCAGTGAACTAGCGATCAGCACAGATACGCAGTATTTT. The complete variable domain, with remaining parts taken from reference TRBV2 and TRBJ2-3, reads EPEVTQTPSHQVTQMGQEVILRCVPISNHLYFYWYRQILGQKVEFLVSFYNNEISEKSEIFDDQFSVERPDGSNFTLKIRSTKLEDSAMYFCASSELAISTDTQYFGPGTRLTVL.

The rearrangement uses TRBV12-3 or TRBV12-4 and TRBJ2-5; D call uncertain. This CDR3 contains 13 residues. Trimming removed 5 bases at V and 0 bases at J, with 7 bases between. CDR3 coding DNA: TGTGCCAGCAGTCATGATTACCAAGAGACCCAGTACTTC. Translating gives CASSHDYQETQYF.

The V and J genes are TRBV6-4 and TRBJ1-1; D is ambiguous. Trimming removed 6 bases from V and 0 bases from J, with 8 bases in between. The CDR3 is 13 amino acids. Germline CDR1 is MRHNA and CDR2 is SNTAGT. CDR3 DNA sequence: TGTGCCAGCAGCTTACAGCTGAACACTGAAGCTTTCTTT. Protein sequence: CASSLQLNTEAFF.